A selection of T cell receptor beta chains follows, all from one sample in a study of CD8 T cells in ankylosing spondylitis. TCRdb redid the calling of the 5' RACE reads with MiXCR, one entry per CDR3 protein. Seen here are 700,000 to 850,000 distinct CDR3 sequences, roughly 12% observed once, and the top ten hold roughly 0.51%. Sequenced input: blood, either unsorted or a sorted T cell fraction (not recorded which). Receptors originate from a male donor with ankylosing spondylitis. Both conserved end residues are part of each CDR3. The order of the fields is D gene, J gene, V gene, clone size, CDR3 DNA, CDR3 protein. D genes are given only for firm matches. Clone size is given for some rows only: seen once, a few or many times, or a class if the clone is expanded.

TRBD2 TRBJ2-7 TRBV29-1 - TGCAGCGTCGATAAAGCGGGATCGGCCTACGAGCAGTACTTC CSVDKAGSAYEQYF
- TRBJ1-4 TRBV28 - TGTGCCAGCAGTATTTCGGGGCGACATGAAAAACTGTTTTTT CASSISGRHEKLFF
TRBD1 TRBJ1-2 TRBV7-2 many TGTGCCAGCAGCACGGGACAGGGCCTAGGCGGCTACACCTTC CASSTGQGLGGYTF
- TRBJ2-5 TRBV24-1 - TGTGCCACCAGTAGGGACGGCAACCAAGAGACCCAGTACTTC CATSRDGNQETQYF
- TRBJ1-1 TRBV5-1 many TGCGCCAGCAGCTTGCAAAACCTGAACACTGAAGCTTTCTTT CASSLQNLNTEAFF
TRBD2 TRBJ2-1 TRBV5-1 - TGCGCCAGCAGCTCCACCTCAGGGATTTCGGGGGGGAATGAGCAGTTCTTC CASSSTSGISGGNEQFF
- TRBJ1-5 TRBV28 few TGTGCCAGCAGTTTTGGGGGATTGGAGCCCCAGCATTTT CASSFGGLEPQHF
TRBD1 TRBJ2-2 TRBV20-1 - TGCAGTGCAACCCCATGGGACAGTGCGAACACCGGGGAGCTGTTTTTT CSATPWDSANTGELFF
- TRBJ2-2 TRBV7-2 - TGTGCCAGCAGCCCGAACCTTGGGCGCGGGGAGCTGTTTTTT CASSPNLGRGELFF
- TRBJ2-5 TRBV2 few TGTGCCAGCAGTCGCATCCGGGAGACCCAGTACTTC CASSRIRETQYF
TRBD1 TRBJ1-1 TRBV6-1 - TGTGCCAGCAGCCACCCTCCGACAGGGCACACTGAAGCTTTCTTT CASSHPPTGHTEAFF
- TRBJ1-1 TRBV20-1 - TGCAGTGCTAGACTACCTGGACAGCGAGACACTGAAGCTTTCTTT CSARLPGQRDTEAFF
TRBD2 TRBJ2-1 TRBV5-5 few TGTGCCAGCAGCCGGACTAGCGGGAGCGACAATGAGCAGTTCTTC CASSRTSGSDNEQFF
- TRBJ2-2 TRBV2 - TGTGCCAGCAGTGAACGGGCTAGCAGGGCCGGGGAGCTGTTTTTT CASSERASRAGELFF
TRBD1 TRBJ2-1 TRBV5-1 - TGCGCCAGCAGCTTGGCTCCGGGACAGGGGTTCAATGAGCAGTTCTTC CASSLAPGQGFNEQFF
- TRBJ2-6 TRBV20-1 few TGCAGTGTCTCCAGGGGGGCCAACGTCCTGACTTTC CSVSRGANVLTF
- TRBJ1-2 TRBV20-1 few TGCAGTGCTAGGGGGGAACAGGGCGGCTACACCTTC CSARGEQGGYTF
- TRBJ1-2 TRBV5-1 few TGCGCCAGCAGGGTAACAGGGAGAGACTATGGCTACACCTTC CASRVTGRDYGYTF
- TRBJ1-1 TRBV7-7 - TGTGCTAGCAGCTTAGACCGGCTTTCTGAAGCTTTCTTT CASSLDRLSEAFF
TRBD1 TRBJ2-7 TRBV5-6 - TGTGCCAGCAGCCAGGGGACAGGTGGTCCCTTAGTACAGTACTTC CASSQGTGGPLVQYF
- TRBJ2-5 TRBV4-3 few TGCGCCAGCAGCCAAGCCGACCAGGGGCGTGGACAAGAGACCCAGTACTTC CASSQADQGRGQETQYF
- TRBJ2-5 TRBV21-1 few TGTGCCAGCAGCCCGCGGACCCGACCGACCCAGTACTTC CASSPRTRPTQYF
- TRBJ2-3 TRBV6-1 - TGTGCCAGCAGTGAACGGACACGCACAGATACGCAGTATTTT CASSERTRTDTQYF
- TRBJ2-1 TRBV20-1 many TGCAGTGCTCTGCAAGAGCGGGACAAGACGTTCTTC CSALQERDKTFF
- TRBJ1-6 TRBV6-1 few TGTGCCAGCAGTGAAGTTGGGGATTCACCCCTCCACTTT CASSEVGDSPLHF
- TRBJ2-4 TRBV23-1 few TGCGCCAGCTCCCCCTACAGGGATCCCCCCAGAAACATTCAGTACTTC CASSPYRDPPRNIQYF
- TRBJ2-2 TRBV5-5 - TGTGCCAGCAGCTTGTTCGGGGTTGCCGGGGAGCTGTTTTTT CASSLFGVAGELFF
- TRBJ2-1 TRBV6-2/TRBV6-3 few TGTGCCAGCCGGGAGTTCTACAATGAGCAGTTCTTC CASREFYNEQFF
TRBD1 TRBJ1-4 TRBV20-1 - TGCAGTGCCTTGGGGACAGTCGCTAATGAAAAACTGTTTTTT CSALGTVANEKLFF
- TRBJ1-4 TRBV12-3/TRBV12-4 few TGTGCCAGCAGTTTCCGAGACCTTAATGAAAAACTGTTTTTT CASSFRDLNEKLFF
- TRBJ1-5 TRBV4-3 - TGCGCCAGCAGCCAAGATTTCGCCCAGCCCCAGCATTTT CASSQDFAQPQHF
- TRBJ1-3 TRBV7-9 few TGTGCCAGCAGCCAAGGTACAGGGTATGGCCGAAACACCATATATTTT CASSQGTGYGRNTIYF
- TRBJ2-3 TRBV12-3/TRBV12-4 many TGTGCCAGCAGCGGGACAATTCCGAGCACAGATACGCAGTATTTT CASSGTIPSTDTQYF
TRBD1 TRBJ2-7 TRBV6-2/TRBV6-3 - TGTGCCAGCAGTCGACAGGGGTTTGGGGAGCAGTACTTC CASSRQGFGEQYF
TRBD1 TRBJ2-3 TRBV5-1 - TGCGCCACCCAGGGACAGGGGGCGTGGGATACGCAGTATTTT CATQGQGAWDTQYF
- TRBJ2-2 TRBV7-2 many TGTGCCAGCAGCTTATCGTTCACCGGGGAGCTGTTTTTT CASSLSFTGELFF
- TRBJ2-1 TRBV29-1 many TGCAGCGTTGAAGGACAGGCAGGGTTCTACAATGAGCAGTTCTTC CSVEGQAGFYNEQFF
- TRBJ1-5 TRBV7-2 few TGTGCCAGCAGCGTAGGAGCATATATTCAGCCCCAGCATTTT CASSVGAYIQPQHF
- TRBJ2-3 TRBV25-1 few TGTGCCAGTCAAGCCGCAGATACGCAGTATTTT CASQAADTQYF
- TRBJ1-1 TRBV20-1 few TGCAGTGCCAAAAAGACGGTTACGGCTTTCTTT CSAKKTVTAFF
- TRBJ1-1 TRBV18 - TGTGCCAGCTCACCCGGAGTCGTGGGTAGCACTGAAGCTTTCTTT CASSPGVVGSTEAFF
TRBD1 TRBJ1-5 TRBV28 - TGTGCCAGCAGTTTACCCCGGGACAGGGGGGTGCATTTT CASSLPRDRGVHF
TRBD1 TRBJ1-2 TRBV5-5 few TGTGCCAGCAGATCTGGACAGGGGGGATATGGCTACACCTTC CASRSGQGGYGYTF
TRBD1 TRBJ2-7 TRBV28 - TGTGCCAGCAGTCCCCTGGGACAGGGAGTGCGGAATGAGCAGTACTTC CASSPLGQGVRNEQYF
- TRBJ2-5 TRBV10-1 few TGCGCCAGCAGTGTTAATCTCTTGGAGACCCAGTACTTC CASSVNLLETQYF
- TRBJ1-1 TRBV20-1 few TGCAGTGCTAGAGATCGAGGGCAGGTTAGGAACACTGAAGCTTTCTTT CSARDRGQVRNTEAFF
TRBD1 TRBJ1-6 TRBV5-1 - TGCGCCAGCAGCTTAACGTCACGGACAGGGTCACCCCTCCACTTT CASSLTSRTGSPLHF
- TRBJ2-7 TRBV20-1 - TGCAGTGCTAGGGATATGGGACTGGACGGGCAGTACTTC CSARDMGLDGQYF